The rows below give T cell receptor beta chains drawn from one sample of a study of cytomegalovirus exposure and HLA in healthy donors. Repertoires were generated with immunoSEQ multiplex PCR, while TCRdb's copy carries only in-frame clones and drops some. The top ten hold approximately 0.95% of the sample, which has some 310,000 clones, 88% seen once. The specimen was PBMCs. The receptors here all came from a man aged 30-40 years in good health and CMV-seronegative. CDR3s include the opening cysteine and the closing phenylalanine or tryptophan. The order of the fields is V gene, clone size, J gene, D gene, CDR3 DNA, CDR3 protein. D genes are given only for firm matches. Not all rows give a size; the values are once, few, many and, for expanded clones, a class.

>TRBV29-1|-|TRBJ2-5|TRBD1
TGCAGCGTTGCGCGGGACAGGGGAATTCAAGAGACCCAGTACTTC
CSVARDRGIQETQYF
>TRBV12-5|-|TRBJ1-5|-
TGTGCTAGTGGTCCCCCGGGGGGCGTGGGAGAGCCCCAGCATTTT
CASGPPGGVGEPQHF
>TRBV7-9|-|TRBJ2-7|TRBD1
TGTGCCAGCAGCTATCCTCCACAGGGGGCTTGGGACGAGCAGTACTTC
CASSYPPQGAWDEQYF
>TRBV5-1|-|TRBJ2-2|-
TGCGCCAGCAGCCGGACGGTGGGGGGGAACACCGGGGAGCTGTTTTTT
CASSRTVGGNTGELFF
>TRBV6-1|-|TRBJ1-5|-
TGTGCCAGCAGTGACCTAGAACAGGGATTGCCCCAGCATTTT
CASSDLEQGLPQHF
>TRBV4-1|few|TRBJ1-2|TRBD1
TGCGCCAGCAGCCAAGGGACCCAGGACAGGGGGCTCGGTGGCTACACCTTC
CASSQGTQDRGLGGYTF
>TRBV7-2|few|TRBJ2-7|TRBD2
TGTGCCAGCAGCCCCCGGACTAGCGGGGGGTACGAGCAGTACTTC
CASSPRTSGGYEQYF
>TRBV11-3|-|TRBJ1-1|TRBD1
TGTGCCAGCAGCCCTGGACAGGGAAGGAACACTGAAGCTTTCTTT
CASSPGQGRNTEAFF
>TRBV29-1|-|TRBJ2-1|TRBD2
TGCAGCGTATTCCCTACGTACCCGGGGGGGATCTTGCTTGAGCAGTTCTTC
CSVFPTYPGGILLEQFF
>TRBV11-2|few|TRBJ2-7|TRBD1
TGTGCCAGCAGCCCCCCGGGACAGGGGAGGACCTACGAGCAGTACTTC
CASSPPGQGRTYEQYF
>TRBV11-2|few|TRBJ2-7|-
TGTGCCAGCAGCCAGTACGAGCAGTACTTC
CASSQYEQYF
>TRBV2|few|TRBJ2-2|-
TGTGCCAGCAGTGATTTGGGCCGAAGTGGCGGGGAGCTGTTTTTT
CASSDLGRSGGELFF
>TRBV29-1|-|TRBJ1-2|-
TGCAGCGCAGAAACCCGGGAAGCGCTTAACTATGGCTACACCTTC
CSAETREALNYGYTF
>TRBV27|-|TRBJ1-5|TRBD1
TGTGCCAGCAGTCCTGGTACAGGGGGAAATCAGCCCCAGCATTTT
CASSPGTGGNQPQHF
>TRBV5-6|-|TRBJ1-1|-
TGTGCCAGCAGCCCCACTGGGGTTGGCAGGGCAATCGCTGAAGCTTTCTTT
CASSPTGVGRAIAEAFF
>TRBV6-5|-|TRBJ1-3|-
TGTGCCAGCACCCTAAATTTTTACTCTGGAAACACCATATATTTT
CASTLNFYSGNTIYF
>TRBV18|-|TRBJ1-6|TRBD1
TGTGCCAGCTCGCCTCGGACAGGCGATAATTCACCCCTCCACTTT
CASSPRTGDNSPLHF
>TRBV7-8|-|TRBJ2-6|-
TGTGCCAGCAGCTTATGGAGCGGCTCTGGGGCCAACGTCCTGACTTTC
CASSLWSGSGANVLTF
>TRBV18|-|TRBJ2-5|TRBD2
TGTGCCAGCTCACCGCCTAGCGGGGGGGAGACCCAGTACTTC
CASSPPSGGETQYF
>TRBV6-5|-|TRBJ2-1|TRBD1
TGTGCCAGCAGTTACTCGCAGGGGGCTAAAAATGAGCAGTTCTTC
CASSYSQGAKNEQFF
>TRBV2|-|TRBJ2-5|-
TGTGCCAGTGGGGGGAGGGGGAGGCAAGAGACCCAGTACTTC
CASGGRGRQETQYF
>TRBV11-3|-|TRBJ2-7|-
TGTGCCAGCAGCTTAGACGCAGGTTCGAACTACGAGCAGTACTTC
CASSLDAGSNYEQYF
>TRBV5-4|-|TRBJ2-4|TRBD1
TGTGCCAGCAGCTTGTCGACAGGGAACATTCAGTACTTC
CASSLSTGNIQYF
>TRBV7-9|-|TRBJ1-2|-
TGTGCCAGCAGCTTGTCCGCAGGGGATTATGGCTACACCTTC
CASSLSAGDYGYTF
>TRBV7-2|-|TRBJ2-2|-
TGTGCCAGCAGCCCGTGGGGCCCGAACACCGGGGAGCTGTTTTTT
CASSPWGPNTGELFF
>TRBV7-9|-|TRBJ1-1|TRBD1
TGTGCCAGCAGCTCCCGACAGGGGTCCCTAGACACTGAAGCTTTCTTT
CASSSRQGSLDTEAFF
>TRBV4-2|-|TRBJ1-1|-
TGTGCCAGCAGCCCCTCCGAAGGCGGGGGGACTGAAGCTTTCTTT
CASSPSEGGGTEAFF
>TRBV28|once|TRBJ1-1|-
TGTGCCAGCAGTTTATACTTGAACACTGAAGCTTTCTTT
CASSLYLNTEAFF
>TRBV7-2|once|TRBJ2-7|-
TGTGCTAGCAGCAAGTCTAGATCCGAGCAGTACTTC
CASSKSRSEQYF
>TRBV2|-|TRBJ2-5|-
TGTGCCAGCAGTGAAAATGGGCCCGGCCCTATTTTGACCCAGTACTTC
CASSENGPGPILTQYF
>TRBV19|-|TRBJ1-5|TRBD1
TGTGCCAGTAGTATAGCTAGAGGACAGGGGGCAAATCAGCCCCAGCATTTT
CASSIARGQGANQPQHF
>TRBV27|-|TRBJ2-7|TRBD1
TGTGCCAGGGGCCACAGGGGGGCAGACTCCTACGAGCAGTACTTC
CARGHRGADSYEQYF
>TRBV19|-|TRBJ1-1|TRBD1
TGTGCCAGTAGTTTCACAGGGGGAGTGACTGAAGCTTTCTTT
CASSFTGGVTEAFF
>TRBV5-1|-|TRBJ1-1|-
TGCGCCAGCACGGGGAGTGGCTTCACTGAAGCTTTCTTT
CASTGSGFTEAFF
>TRBV11-3|-|TRBJ2-7|-
TGTGCCAGCAGCCTAGTCCCCACTAACTACGAGCAGTACTTC
CASSLVPTNYEQYF
>TRBV28|-|TRBJ2-3|TRBD1
TGTGCCAGCATGGGACAGGGGACAGATACGCAGTATTTT
CASMGQGTDTQYF
>TRBV7-9|-|TRBJ2-2|-
TGTGCCAGCAGCTCCACAGGCTCAGGGCCAAAGAACACCGGGGAGCTGTTTTTT
CASSSTGSGPKNTGELFF
>TRBV10-3|-|TRBJ2-7|-
TGTGCCATCAGTGAATCGCTTGCGGGCTACGAGCAGTACTTC
CAISESLAGYEQYF
>TRBV6-1|-|TRBJ2-7|-
TGTGCCAGCAGTGAAGCGCTCGTAGGGGACACCTACGAGCAGTACTTC
CASSEALVGDTYEQYF
>TRBV27|-|TRBJ2-7|-
TGTGCCAGCAGTCCAGGGGTCGGGTACGAGCAGTACTTC
CASSPGVGYEQYF
>TRBV6-5|-|TRBJ2-1|TRBD2
TGTGCCATCAGGAAGCGGGGGGGCCCGAACAATGAGCAGTTCTTC
CAIRKRGGPNNEQFF
>TRBV7-9|-|TRBJ2-3|-
TGTGCCAGCAGGGAGGGGGGGCTTATCGGCACAGATACGCAGTATTTT
CASREGGLIGTDTQYF
>TRBV7-9|-|TRBJ1-6|-
TGTGCCAGCAGCCCACCTCCTGAGACAGGAAATTCACCCCTCCACTTT
CASSPPPETGNSPLHF
>TRBV4-3|-|TRBJ2-7|TRBD1
TGCGCCAGCAGCCGATGGACAGGGGTCTACGAGCAGTACTTC
CASSRWTGVYEQYF
>TRBV6-1|-|TRBJ1-5|-
TGTGCCAGCAGTGAGTCGGGCAGGGGAGGGAGACAGCCCCAGCATTTT
CASSESGRGGRQPQHF
>TRBV5-1|-|TRBJ2-1|-
TGCGCCAGCAGCCAAAACGAGACCCCCCAGGGGGGGCAGTTCTTC
CASSQNETPQGGQFF
>TRBV6-1|-|TRBJ1-1|-
TGTGCCAGCAGTGAAAAGTTTGCCGGGAATTCAATGAACACTGAAGCTTTCTTT
CASSEKFAGNSMNTEAFF
>TRBV2|-|TRBJ1-6|-
TGTGCCAGCAGGCAGGGCGCTCAAAGGTCACCCCTCCACTTT
CASRQGAQRSPLHF
>TRBV4-1|-|TRBJ1-2|TRBD1
TGCGCCAGCAGTCAGACAGGGAGAGCGGAGGGCTACACCTTC
CASSQTGRAEGYTF
>TRBV10-3|-|TRBJ1-1|TRBD1
TGTGCCATAACAGGGGGCGCAGGGAACACTGAAGCTTTCTTT
CAITGGAGNTEAFF
>TRBV5-1|once|TRBJ1-3|-
TGCGCCAGCAGTTCAGATAATGGAAACACCATATATTTT
CASSSDNGNTIYF
>TRBV27|-|TRBJ2-3|TRBD2
TGTGCCAGCAGTTTATGGGGACTAGCGGGGCCGAGGGATACGCAGTATTTT
CASSLWGLAGPRDTQYF
>TRBV5-4|-|TRBJ1-2|-
TGTGCCAGCAGCTTTGGGCAGGGATCCTATGGCTACACCTTC
CASSFGQGSYGYTF
>TRBV4-1|few|TRBJ2-7|-
TGCGCCAGCAGCCAAGACAGGGGCTACGAGCAGTACTTC
CASSQDRGYEQYF
>TRBV18|few|TRBJ2-5|TRBD1
TGTGCCAGCTCACTTCACAGGGGCCAAGAGACCCAGTACTTC
CASSLHRGQETQYF
>TRBV6-6|-|TRBJ2-1|-
TGTGCCAGCAGTTCAGGGTTCTCCTACAATGAGCAGTTCTTC
CASSSGFSYNEQFF
>TRBV29-1|-|TRBJ2-1|-
TGCAGCGTCCCCTACGTGGGGGCCCGGTACAATGAGCAGTTCTTC
CSVPYVGARYNEQFF
>TRBV4-1|-|TRBJ1-2|-
TGCGCCAGCAGCCAAGGCCAGGGAAGCTACACCTTC
CASSQGQGSYTF
>TRBV4-3|-|TRBJ2-1|-
TGCGCCAGCAGCCAAGGGCATTCGGCAGGCTACAATGAGCAGTTCTTC
CASSQGHSAGYNEQFF
>TRBV6-5|-|TRBJ2-5|TRBD2
TGTGCCAGCAGTCGACTAGCTCAAGAGACCCAGTACTTC
CASSRLAQETQYF